This T cell receptor (beta chain) was captured by sequencing in a study of shared clonotypes between healthy human individuals (TCRdb year 2020). The study in broad terms: The cohort comprised a couple of women and a few men aged 18 to 49 years. Per donor, leukapheresis produced somewhere between about 0.8 and 9.5 billion PBMCs. To increase sequencing depth and limit assay-specific biases, different laboratories used diverse techniques to prepare libraries and sequence TCR repertoires. To estimate repertoire size and how much clonotype sharing occurs between individuals, the study deeply sequenced the blood TCR repertoires of 4 to 6 healthy adults. Per donor, three plates each were used for CD4 naive and CD4 memory, two for CD8 naive, and one for CD8 memory. Beyond this particular receptor, the publication reports: Even with the large sequencing depth, rarefaction of the sorted-subset datasets indicated that sequencing was incomplete. About 5% of naive CD4, 3.5% of naive CD8, 2.3% of memory CD4, and roughly 0.4% of memory CD8 clonotypes were shared across a few donors. The small number of donors limited the genetic and exposure-history diversity represented. Naive subsets generally had larger estimated clonotype richness than memory subsets. Sampling was restricted to blood, and TCR repertoires in tissue are likely to differ from TCR repertoires in blood. Compared with non-shared clonotypes, clonotypes shared by all four sorted-subset donors had higher generation probabilities. Pairwise subsampling indicated that sequencing depth was expected to affect the degree of clonotype sharing among donors.

The count of this clone is one. The antigen this receptor binds is unknown. No base quality values were provided; no much bigger clone lies one nucleotide off. The same CDR3 is also encoded by other DNA sequences in this sample. Donors were healthy HIV-negative adults with no recently reported acute infections or vaccinations. Only Caucasian adults living in Nashville, Tennessee, USA were represented among the donors. CD4+ T cells were enriched through magnetic negative selection, after which naive cells were positively selected on CD45RA and the remaining negative fraction served as the memory subset. Blood was collected by leukapheresis, and PBMCs were isolated by Ficoll-Histopaque density gradient centrifugation and then cryopreserved in liquid nitrogen vapor phase. Analytical flow cytometry was used to check the purity and quantity of every magnetically sorted T cell population. From each sorted fraction, genomic DNA was isolated and quantified by UV absorbance on a Nanodrop 2000c.

TCR CDR3 regions were amplified from genomic DNA by multiplex PCR using the deep immunoSEQ assay. Extracted genomic DNA from each cell subset was distributed evenly across all wells of several immunoSEQ 96-well plates, and each plate was treated as a replicate. Each replicate PCR for sorted subsets received 200 ng genomic DNA, equal to roughly 30,000 T cell genomes. The purified libraries were quantified using a Qubit 3.0 fluorometer, sized with a Bioanalyzer 2100, and then quantified again using the KAPA Library Quantification kit. Every immunoSEQ 96-well plate was sequenced on a dedicated single-read 150-cycle Illumina NextSeq 550 flow cell. The study's own analysis went as follows. Because the immunoSEQ output held only junctional sequences and lacked quality scores, the filtering could not match the filtering applied to full-length reads. To assign V/J genes and CDR3, sequences were annotated against IMGT germline references using PyIR, a Python wrapper for IgBLAST v1.9. Reads were filtered out if the reads had weak V/J assignments (E-value above 1e-6), no CDR3, stop codons, out-of-frame junctions, or ambiguous translated residues. V3J clonotypes were defined by identical inferred V gene, J gene, and CDR3 amino acid sequence. Percentage overlap between repertoires was computed as shared unique clonotypes divided by the size of the smaller repertoire. Repertoire richness was assessed with RTK rarefaction, the Chao1 estimator, and Recon v2.1 estimates of unobserved clonotypes. For all TCRbeta clonotypes obtained by the gDNA method from four donors, generation probabilities were computed with OLGA. TCRdb obtained this table from immuneACCESS and retained in-frame rearrangements with V and J assigned. These tables miss some clones; where compared with another copy, unresolved V genes account for less than half of the shortfall, and the remainder is unexplained. The V and J calls and the clone size are those of that table, but D and trimming were determined from the DNA. The sample yields roughly 2.2 million clones; 90% to 95% were counted once. About 0.39% of the sample belongs to the ten largest clones.

The CDR3 covers 15 residues, taking in both the cysteine and the phenylalanine. The sequence is cut down to CDR3 DNA, 45 bases in frame from base 1. Based on the germline V gene, the CDR1 and CDR2 sequences are SNHLY and FYNNEI. V ends up 2 bases short and J 1 base short, with an unmatched junction base count of 2. The V and J segments used are TRBV2 and TRBJ1-5, with TRBD1 matching 7 junction bases. The sample taken for sequencing was naive CD4+ T cells from PBMCs. The cell subset or site label here, explained by the study, means: CD45RA+ positively selected. The source of this sequence is a man younger than 35 in good health. Some clones in this sample may be carry-over from other donors' samples. The sequence in DNA is TGTGCCAGCAGTGAAATAGGGGGCAGCAATCAGCCCCAGCATTTT. Translated, it gives CASSEIGGSNQPQHF.